This T cell receptor beta chain was identified during a study of control samples from healthy donors and cancer patients (dated by TCRdb to the early 2020s). The protocol used for the library was the immunoSEQ multiplex PCR assay. TCRdb provides this immuneACCESS table in a form limited to in-frame rearrangements. Some clones are lacking; in checked studies, under half of them reflect an unresolved V gene, and why the rest are absent is not known. This sample comprises some 37,000 clones, about 94% of them detected only once. The top ten clonotypes cover around 4% of the sample. The CDR3 runs 15 amino acids, cysteine and phenylalanine included. CDR3 DNA only is kept here, 45 bases in frame from base 1. At the junction V is shortened by 0 bases and J by 4 bases, with 13 bases in between. CDR1 and CDR2, looked up from the germline V gene, are SGHRS and YFSETQ. A remark on this clone: Its antigen has not been determined. Per-base quality was not reported, and no clone a single base away is much larger than it.

Recombination joined TRBV5-1 with TRBJ1-1; matching of 6 bases hints at TRBD1 as the D gene. The sequencing sample was made of blood. This clonotype was obtained from a woman in her 50s in good health. The CDR3 sequence is CASSLATQGTTEAFF. The nucleotide sequence is given as TGCGCCAGCAGCTTGGCCACGCAGGGGACCACTGAAGCTTTCTTT.